This T cell receptor (beta chain) was documented in a study of shared clonotypes between healthy human individuals. General study results and limits: Clonotypes which were not shared had lower generation probabilities than clonotypes that all four donors shared. Only blood samples were collected, and tissue repertoires likely differ.

The naive CD8 subset, CD45RO-negative cells positively selected for CCR7, excluded terminally differentiated effector memory CD45RA+ cells. The donors were all Caucasian adults (living in Nashville, Tennessee). Details on this clone: Its matching antigen is unknown.

Germline-derived CDR1 and CDR2 are MNHEY and SVGAGI. The CDR3 extends over 15 amino acids. V lost 5 bases to trimming and J lost 4 bases; unmatched junction nucleotides: 8. The table came from immunoSEQ multiplex PCR; TCRdb's copy has only in-frame clones and leaves some out. Of around 610,000 clones in the sample, around 96% were seen once. The source material was naive CD8+ T cells sorted from blood. The clonotype originates from a woman in her 30s in good health. V is TRBV6-5 and J is TRBJ1-2; 9 bases line up with TRBD1. The CDR3 coding sequence is TGTGCCAGCAGTCCGGACAGGGGAGCGGTCTATGGCTACACCTTC. Translating gives CASSPDRGAVYGYTF.